The T cell receptor beta chain under discussion was sequenced for a study of OX40 agonist ivuxolimab in advanced cancers. Across the whole study: Dose-escalation patients had hepatocellular carcinoma, melanoma, renal cell or head and neck cancer. Overall study findings and caveats: The CD4+ and CD8+ T cells in the blood had expanded clonally by week 6 at 0.1 to 3.0 mg/kg. Nonresponders, in some cases, also had low normalized T-cell clonal expansion.

Sequenced by immunoSEQ multiplex PCR; TCRdb stores in-frame clones only, minus some. The profile shows some 74,000 clones, 75% to 95% of them singletons. The timepoints at which blood was sampled were baseline, cycle 4 day 1, and cycle 7 day 1. The CDR3 length is 14 residues. Trimming took 0 bases from V and 6 from J, leaving 13 bases between them. Germline loops: CDR1 SGHRS, CDR2 YFSETQ. Note on this clone: Antigen: not known.

The chain joins TRBV5-1 to TRBJ2-7; D assignment may be TRBD1 or TRBD2 (5 bases each). The material was CD4+ or CD8+ T cells sorted from blood, obtained in a trial of the OX40 agonist ivuxolimab. This sequence originates from an adult with an advanced solid tumor such as melanoma, head and neck, liver or kidney cancer. The CDR3 bases are TGCGCCAGCAGCTTGGATGGGACCCGCCTCGAGCAGTACTTC. As protein: CASSLDGTRLEQYF.